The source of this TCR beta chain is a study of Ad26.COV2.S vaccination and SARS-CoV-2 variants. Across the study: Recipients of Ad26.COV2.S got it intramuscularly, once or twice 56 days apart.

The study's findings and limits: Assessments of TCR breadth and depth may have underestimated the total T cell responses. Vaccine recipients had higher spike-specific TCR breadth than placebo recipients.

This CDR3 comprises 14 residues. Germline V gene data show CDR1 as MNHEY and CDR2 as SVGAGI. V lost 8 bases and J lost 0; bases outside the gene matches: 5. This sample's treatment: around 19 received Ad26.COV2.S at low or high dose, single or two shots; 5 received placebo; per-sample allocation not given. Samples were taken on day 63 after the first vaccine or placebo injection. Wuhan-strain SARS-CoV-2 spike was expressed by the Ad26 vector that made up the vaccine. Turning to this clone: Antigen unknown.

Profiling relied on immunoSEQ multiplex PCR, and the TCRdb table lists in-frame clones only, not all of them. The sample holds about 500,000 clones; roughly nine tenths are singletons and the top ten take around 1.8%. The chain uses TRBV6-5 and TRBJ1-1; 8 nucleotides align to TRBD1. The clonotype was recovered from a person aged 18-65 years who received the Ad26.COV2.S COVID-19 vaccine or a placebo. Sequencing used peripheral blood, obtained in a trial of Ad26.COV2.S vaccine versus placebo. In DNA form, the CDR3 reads TGTGCCAGCGGGCTACAGGGGGTGAACACTGAAGCTTTCTTT. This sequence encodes CASGLQGVNTEAFF.